This is a list of T cell receptor beta chains from one sample in a study of type 1 and type 2 diabetes patients. In TCRdb, the multiplex PCR reads were re-called with MiXCR into one record per CDR3 protein. The profile shows 270,000 or so distinct CDR3 sequences, around 47% of them singletons. Source material: peripheral blood mononuclear cells (PBMCs). The receptors derive from a man aged 18 to 30 with type 2 diabetes. CDR3s include the opening cysteine and the closing phenylalanine or tryptophan. The order of the fields is J gene, clone size, D gene, V gene, CDR3 protein, CDR3 DNA. D genes are given only for firm matches. Not all rows give a size; the values are once, few, many and, for expanded clones, a class.

TRBJ1-6,.,.,TRBV11-2,CASSITAGDNSPLHF,TGTGCCAGCAGCATAACGGCGGGGGATAATTCACCCCTCCACTTT
TRBJ2-7,few,.,TRBV29-1,CSVEWGAGYEQYF,TGCAGCGTTGAGTGGGGGGCTGGCTACGAGCAGTACTTC
TRBJ1-5,.,.,TRBV6-5,CASRPTPSTQPQHF,TGTGCCAGCAGACCGACACCATCGACTCAGCCCCAGCATTTT
TRBJ1-2,.,.,TRBV19,CASSIQGNYGYTF,TGTGCCAGTAGTATACAGGGTAACTATGGCTACACCTTC
TRBJ1-2,.,.,TRBV2,CASRALALGDGYTF,TGTGCCAGCAGAGCGTTGGCACTCGGTGATGGCTACACCTTC
TRBJ2-5,.,TRBD2,TRBV27,CASSLAASTSAETQYF,TGTGCCAGCAGTTTAGCAGCCTCAACTAGCGCAGAGACCCAGTACTTC
TRBJ2-7,.,.,TRBV7-8,CASSSPGDRTYEQYF,TGTGCCAGCAGCTCTCCCGGGGACCGGACCTACGAGCAGTACTTC
TRBJ2-5,.,.,TRBV7-3,CASSPQLTLQETQYF,TGTGCCAGCAGCCCCCAGCTGACACTTCAAGAGACCCAGTACTTC
TRBJ2-7,few,.,TRBV7-2,CASSFPSSYEQYF,TGTGCCAGCAGCTTCCCCAGCTCCTACGAGCAGTACTTC
TRBJ1-6,few,TRBD1,TRBV11-3,CASSLVATGNSPLHF,TGTGCCAGCAGCTTAGTCGCGACAGGGAATTCACCCCTCCACTTT
TRBJ2-7,few,TRBD2,TRBV6-5,CASSLSGLGLYEQYF,TGTGCCAGCAGCCTCTCCGGACTAGGATTGTACGAGCAGTACTTC
TRBJ2-5,many,.,TRBV30,CAWSVRSETQYF,TGTGCCTGGAGTGTACGGTCAGAGACCCAGTACTTC
TRBJ1-1,.,.,TRBV10-3,CAISEKGQGSRSTEAFF,TGTGCCATCAGTGAGAAGGGGCAGGGCAGCCGGAGCACTGAAGCTTTCTTT
TRBJ1-1,.,.,TRBV9,CASSVNPMGWTTLNTEAFF,TGTGCCAGCAGCGTAAATCCGATGGGCTGGACGACTCTGAACACTGAAGCTTTCTTT
TRBJ2-2,.,.,TRBV5-1,CASSKGHTNTGELFF,TGCGCCAGCAGCAAGGGACATACGAACACCGGGGAGCTGTTTTTT
TRBJ1-1,.,.,TRBV19,CASRGGFTEAFF,TGTGCCAGTAGGGGCGGGTTCACTGAAGCTTTCTTT
TRBJ2-5,.,TRBD2,TRBV7-3,CASSSTRGLAGRETQYF,TGTGCCAGCAGCTCAACCCGGGGACTAGCGGGGAGAGAGACCCAGTACTTC
TRBJ1-1,few,TRBD1,TRBV2,CARRLGTGGTEAFF,TGTGCCAGACGTCTCGGGACAGGGGGCACTGAAGCTTTCTTT
TRBJ2-3,.,.,TRBV10-3,CAIGPSAGGAIGDTQYF,TGTGCCATCGGCCCCTCGGCGGGCGGGGCAATCGGGGATACGCAGTATTTT
TRBJ2-4,few,.,TRBV7-2,CASSGGAKNIQYF,TGTGCCAGCAGCGGGGGAGCCAAAAACATTCAGTACTTC
TRBJ1-1,.,TRBD1,TRBV7-8,CASSTGQIKAFF,TGTGCCAGCAGCACGGGACAGATAAAAGCTTTCTTT
TRBJ2-1,.,TRBD2,TRBV7-9,CASSRTSAQDNEQFF,TGTGCCAGCAGTCGGACTAGCGCTCAAGACAATGAGCAGTTCTTC
TRBJ2-5,once,.,TRBV6-2/TRBV6-3,CASSHITEYQETQYF,TGTGCCAGCAGTCACATCACAGAGTACCAAGAGACCCAGTACTTC
TRBJ1-4,few,TRBD1,TRBV7-8,CASSNRQGAGEKLFF,TGTGCCAGCAGCAATAGACAGGGGGCAGGTGAAAAACTGTTTTTT
TRBJ1-2,.,.,TRBV5-1,CASRSGTNYGYTF,TGCGCCAGCAGATCCGGGACCAACTATGGCTACACCTTC
TRBJ2-1,.,TRBD2,TRBV7-2,CASSHRRQGGNEQFF,TGTGCCAGCAGCCATAGGCGGCAGGGAGGGAATGAGCAGTTCTTC
TRBJ2-7,.,.,TRBV13,CASTTDLSYEQYF,TGTGCCAGCACCACGGACCTATCCTACGAGCAGTACTTC
TRBJ1-5,few,TRBD1,TRBV7-2,CASSATGKSNQPQHF,TGTGCCAGCAGCGCGACAGGGAAAAGCAATCAGCCCCAGCATTTT
TRBJ1-6,few,TRBD1,TRBV12-3/TRBV12-4,CASSSPTGGGTPLHF,TGTGCCAGCAGTTCCCCGACAGGGGGCGGGACACCCCTCCACTTT
TRBJ2-5,.,.,TRBV6-1,CASSEGPTQETQYF,TGTGCCAGCAGTGAGGGCCCTACCCAAGAGACCCAGTACTTC
TRBJ1-1,.,.,TRBV10-1,CASSESGGAEALF,TGCGCCAGCAGTGAGTCGGGTGGGGCTGAAGCTCTCTTT
TRBJ2-1,.,TRBD1,TRBV2,CASRAGTGINNEQFF,TGTGCCAGCAGGGCCGGGACAGGGATTAACAATGAGCAGTTCTTC
TRBJ2-1,.,TRBD2,TRBV30,CAWGNPNSGGEQFF,TGTGCCTGGGGGAACCCAAATAGCGGGGGAGAGCAGTTCTTC
TRBJ1-2,.,.,TRBV7-2,CASSLHGLVGDYGYTF,TGTGCCAGCAGCCTACACGGGCTCGTTGGAGACTATGGCTACACCTTC
TRBJ2-1,few,.,TRBV19,CASSPSPGVNEQFF,TGTGCCAGTTCCCCGAGTCCTGGGGTTAATGAGCAGTTCTTC
TRBJ2-1,.,.,TRBV6-6,CASSEAIVVVPYNEQFF,TGTGCCAGCAGTGAAGCGATAGTCGTTGTGCCCTACAATGAGCAGTTCTTC
TRBJ1-6,.,.,TRBV4-3,CASSQDSSNSPLHF,TGCGCCAGCAGCCAGGACAGCTCTAATTCACCCCTCCACTTT
TRBJ2-2,.,TRBD2,TRBV4-2,CASSQSPSGRAPGELFF,TGTGCCAGCAGCCAGTCACCTAGCGGGAGGGCCCCCGGGGAGCTGTTTTTT
TRBJ2-7,many,.,TRBV19,CASSIGGTGYEQYF,TGTGCCAGTAGTATCGGGGGGACAGGTTACGAGCAGTACTTC
TRBJ2-7,.,.,TRBV20-1,CSAGEVRFSYEQYF,TGCAGTGCTGGAGAGGTTCGGTTCTCCTACGAGCAGTACTTC
TRBJ1-6,.,TRBD1,TRBV19,CASSRASGTEDSPLHF,TGTGCCAGTAGTAGAGCCTCCGGGACAGAGGATTCACCCCTCCACTTT